Following are 32 T cell receptor beta chains from one sample sequenced in a study of T cells in Graves' hyperthyroidism and ophthalmopathy. Amplification of TCR beta CDR3 regions was performed using RNA transcripts as template. TCR CDR3 underwent first-round RT-PCR with the HTBI primer set. TCRdb called the multiplex PCR reads again in MiXCR, with one record for every CDR3 protein. The repertoire holds fewer than 600,000 distinct CDR3 sequences, 13% to 15% seen once, with roughly 14% in the top ten. The specimen sequenced was blood. These receptor sequences come from a woman aged 40 to 49 with Graves' hyperthyroidism.

This clonotype was found many times. The chain couples TRBV5-1 to TRBJ1-1; 7 bases align to TRBD1. Germline V CDR1 and CDR2: SGHRS, YFSETQ. The CDR3 totals 14 residues. Trimming at V came to 4 bases and at J to 4 bases, leaving 7 bases not matched to a gene. CDR3 protein: CASSTATGATEAFF. The CDR3 bases are TGCGCCAGCAGCACCGCCACAGGGGCCACTGAAGCTTTCTTT.

This clonotype was detected ten times or more. V and J are TRBV12-3 or TRBV12-4 and TRBJ2-7, with TRBD1 identical over 7 bases. The junction had 9 bases not matched to a gene; V was cut back by 6 bases and J by 4 bases. This CDR3 is built from 14 residues. The CDR3 DNA reads as TGTGCCAGCAGCCCCGACAGGGATGGATACGAGCAGTACTTC. Encoded protein: CASSPDRDGYEQYF.

This clonotype was observed a few times. The rearrangement joins TRBV27 to TRBJ2-3; 12 positions match TRBD2. J lost 3 bases, V lost 4 bases, and 5 bases had no gene match. The CDR3 sequence is 16 residues long. The germline gives CDR1 MNHEY, CDR2 SMNVEV (reference sequence). CDR3 nucleotide sequence: TGTGCCAGCAGTTCGACTAGCGGGAGTAGGACAGATACGCAGTATTTT. It codes for CASSSTSGSRTDTQYF.

This clonotype has just a few counts. The CDR3 sequence is CASSTSRGGYNEQFF. The CDR3 DNA reads as TGTGCCAGCAGCACCTCGCGGGGAGGGTACAATGAGCAGTTCTTC. The chain employs TRBV3-1 and TRBJ2-1; 7 positions match TRBD2. The CDR3 totals 15 residues. J was trimmed by 4 bases and V by 5 bases; bases with no gene match: 8. Germline V gene sequence: CDR1 LGHDT, CDR2 YNNKEL (reference sequence).

This clonotype came up many times. The J gene is TRBJ1-1, the V gene TRBV3-1; 11 positions match TRBD1. This CDR3 has 14 residues. With V trimmed by 5 bases and J by 1 base, 0 bases remained unmatched. CDR1 LGHDT and CDR2 YNNKEL come from the germline V gene (reference sequence). The CDR3 loop is CASSGTGGNTEAFF. The CDR3 DNA sequence: TGTGCCAGCAGCGGGACAGGGGGGAACACTGAAGCTTTCTTT.

This clonotype was counted ten times or more. The chain has TRBV2 and TRBJ2-7; a possible D gene is TRBD1 (6 bases). The CDR3 covers 13 residues. V was clipped by 5 bases and J by 1 base, with 9 bases between them. The germline gives CDR1 SNHLY, CDR2 FYNNEI. This CDR3 reads CASSKDSSYEQYF. The CDR3, as DNA: TGTGCCAGCAGTAAGGACAGTTCCTACGAGCAGTACTTC. The variable domain in full, with the rest retrieved from reference TRBV2 and TRBJ2-7, is EPEVTQTPSHQVTQMGQEVILRCVPISNHLYFYWYRQILGQKVEFLVSFYNNEISEKSEIFDDQFSVERPDGSNFTLKIRSTKLEDSAMYFCASSKDSSYEQYFGPGTRLTVT.

This clonotype was observed a few times. The rearrangement links TRBV27 to TRBJ2-3; 7 bases are a match to TRBD2. CDR3 length: 17 amino acids. Germline V gene sequence: CDR1 MNHEY, CDR2 SMNVEV (reference sequence). V trimming: 5 bases; J trimming: 1 base; junction bases outside the gene matches: 12. The CDR3 region is CASSRMAGTIRTDTQYF. The CDR3 DNA sequence: TGTGCCAGCAGTCGCATGGCCGGGACTATTCGCACAGATACGCAGTATTTT.

The chain employs TRBV7-9 and TRBJ2-2; 10 bases are shared with TRBD1. The germline CDR1 and CDR2 sequences are SEHNR and FQNEAQ (reference sequence). Germline trimming cut 5 bases from V and 3 bases from J; bases unmatched to any gene: 3. The CDR3 is made up of 15 amino acids. CDR3 sequence reads: CASSIGQGDTGELFF. CDR3 nucleotides: TGTGCCAGCAGCATCGGACAGGGGGACACCGGGGAGCTGTTTTTT.

There are many counts of this clonotype. The chain has TRBV7-9 and TRBJ2-1; 8 bases fit TRBD1. The germline V gene encodes CDR1 SEHNR and CDR2 FQNEAQ (reference sequence). The CDR3 contains 16 residues. Trimming took 4 bases from V and 8 from J; bases not matched to a gene: 13. This CDR3 is CASSSDRTGSRDEQFF. The CDR3 nucleotides read TGTGCCAGCAGCTCAGATCGGACAGGGTCAAGGGATGAGCAGTTCTTC.

The chain carries TRBV19 and TRBJ2-7, with D maybe TRBD1 (6 bases). The CDR3 sequence is 14 residues long. In germline, CDR1 is LNHDA, CDR2 SQIVND (reference sequence). V gave up 1 base and J gave up 5 bases, with 12 bases separating them. The CDR3 is CASSIGQAVHEQYF. CDR3 nucleotides: TGTGCCAGTAGTATAGGACAGGCGGTCCACGAGCAGTACTTC.

The rearrangement uses TRBV20-1 and TRBJ1-4; D is unclear. Germline loops: CDR1 DFQATT, CDR2 SNEGSKA (reference sequence). This CDR3 region has 16 residues. V was pared by 3 bases and J by 8 bases, with 22 bases between. The CDR3 here is CSARSPEAGTGEKLFF. CDR3 coding DNA: TGCAGTGCTAGGAGCCCAGAAGCCGGAACGGGGGAAAAACTGTTTTTT.

This clonotype was observed many times. J is TRBJ2-2 and V is TRBV12-3 or TRBV12-4, with 7 bases lining up with TRBD2. V lost 4 bases, J lost 6 bases, and 8 bases stayed unmatched. There are 15 residues in the CDR3. The CDR3 reads CASSYGGGPAGELFF. The CDR3 nucleotides read TGTGCCAGCAGTTATGGGGGAGGGCCGGCCGGGGAGCTGTTTTTT.

This clonotype was seen ten or more times. V gene TRBV5-1 combines with J gene TRBJ2-5; D is perhaps TRBD2 (6 bases). V was cut by 4 bases and J by 4 bases, with 11 bases left in between. The CDR3 has 13 residues. Germline V gives CDR1 SGHRS, CDR2 YFSETQ. CDR3 region: CASSSGSGETQYF. CDR3 DNA: TGCGCCAGCAGCAGCGGGTCGGGAGAGACCCAGTACTTC.

This chain connects TRBV20-1 to TRBJ1-2, with TRBD1 matching 8 bases. The CDR3 runs 12 residues. With 6 bases clipped from V and 7 bases from J, the junction kept 7 bases outside the gene matches. Germline values: CDR1 DFQATT, CDR2 SNEGSKA (reference sequence). The CDR3 DNA reads as TGCAGTGCCCCTATGCAGGGGGCTGGCTACACCTTC. It specifies CSAPMQGAGYTF.

The chain combines TRBV20-1 with TRBJ2-1; 7 bases line up with TRBD1. Germline V gene data show CDR1 as DFQATT and CDR2 as SNEGSKA (reference sequence). Trimming at V came to 0 bases and at J to 8 bases, leaving 10 bases not matched to a gene. This CDR3 is built from 15 residues. The CDR3 DNA follows: TGCAGTGCTAGAGAGCTCGAGACAGGGACCGATGAGCAGTTCTTC. It encodes CSARELETGTDEQFF.

This clonotype turned up a few times. A much bigger clone sits one base away, suggesting this may be a read error. The chain is built from TRBV5-1 and TRBJ1-1, with D unclear. Germline assignment: CDR1 SGHRS and CDR2 YFSETQ. The CDR3 runs to 16 residues. Here the CDR3 reads CASSLNRVSVETEASF. The CDR3 coding sequence is TGCGCCAGCAGCTTGAATCGGGTCTCGGTCGAGACTGAAGCTTCCTTT.

V usage is TRBV2 and J usage is TRBJ2-2, with 8 bases aligning to TRBD1. Germline V lookup: CDR1 SNHLY, CDR2 FYNNEI. The CDR3 loop spans 16 amino acids. With 8 bases clipped from V and 4 bases from J, the junction kept 12 bases outside the gene matches. CDR3 region: CASRIDQGASTGELFF. The CDR3 nucleotides read TGTGCCAGCCGGATTGACCAGGGGGCCTCCACCGGGGAGCTGTTTTTT.

To note about this clonotype: This may be a read error: a much more frequent sequence differs by one nucleotide. The chain combines TRBV5-1 with TRBJ2-3, with 9 bases fitting TRBD1. Germline V lookup: CDR1 SGHRS, CDR2 YFSETQ. This CDR3 comprises 15 residues. In nucleotides, the CDR3 is TGTGCCAGCAGCGACGGACAGGGGAGGACAGATACGCAGTATTTT. It codes for CASSDGQGRTDTQYF.

The V call is TRBV4-1, the J call TRBJ2-1; 11 bases are shared with TRBD2. The V gene's germline CDR1 is MGHRA and CDR2 YSYEKL. After removal of 2 bases from V and 2 bases from J, the junction contained 17 bases not matched to a gene. There are 21 residues in the CDR3. CDR3 sequence: CASSQISGTSGPGGPYNEQFF. DNA of the CDR3: TGCGCCAGCAGCCAAATTTCCGGGACTAGCGGACCCGGAGGCCCCTACAATGAGCAGTTCTTC.

This clonotype showed up many times. The rearrangement uses TRBV18 and TRBJ1-5; no reliable D call. Germline CDR1 reads KGHSH; CDR2 reads LQKENI. CDR3 length equals 13 residues. Trimming stripped 8 bases from V and 1 base from J, with 9 bases between. CDR3 bases: TGTGCCAGCACGCTAAAGAGCAATCAGCCCCAGCATTTT. Translating it yields CASTLKSNQPQHF.

This clonotype was detected many times. The chain has TRBV7-2 and TRBJ1-6, with a tentative D call TRBD1 (5 bases). Trimming took off 4 bases at V and 7 bases at J, with 14 bases between the two ends. Germline CDR1 SGHTA, CDR2 FQGNSA. The CDR3 spans 15 residues. The CDR3 here is CASSSWDGENSPLHF. The CDR3 DNA is TGTGCCAGCAGCTCATGGGACGGAGAGAATTCACCCCTCCACTTT.

This clonotype was observed many times. V is TRBV28 and J is TRBJ2-3; TRBD1 matches at 12 bases. The junction had 7 bases not matched to a gene; V was cut back by 3 bases and J by 6 bases. There are 16 residues in the CDR3. Germline V lookup: CDR1 MDHEN, CDR2 SYDVKM. DNA of the CDR3: TGTGCCAGCAGTTTGTCCGGGACAGGGGGCTCTGATACGCAGTATTTT. Its protein is CASSLSGTGGSDTQYF.

The rearrangement joins TRBV5-1 to TRBJ2-7; 11 nucleotides agree with TRBD2. V dropped 1 base and J dropped 3; count of bases not matched to a gene: 3. The CDR3 has 15 residues. Germline V gives CDR1 SGHRS, CDR2 YFSETQ. The CDR3 bases are TGCGCCAGCAGCTTGACTAGCGGGAGTGTCTACGAGCAGTACTTC. Amino acids: CASSLTSGSVYEQYF.

This clonotype was seen repeatedly, ten times or more. The genes are TRBV20-1 and TRBJ2-7, with D possibly matching TRBD2 (6 bases). V dropped 1 base and J dropped 2 bases, with 12 bases sitting between them. Germline CDR1 is DFQATT and CDR2 is SNEGSKA (reference sequence). The CDR3 is made up of 14 amino acids. The chain's CDR3 is CSARAGLLAYEQYF. The CDR3 nucleotides read TGCAGTGCTAGAGCGGGACTTTTAGCCTACGAGCAGTACTTC.

Concerning this clonotype: A read error may be the cause here, since a much bigger clone is one base away. The chain joins TRBV27 to TRBJ2-1, with 11 nucleotides matching TRBD2. CDR1 is MNHEY, CDR2 SMNVEV, per germline (reference sequence). The length of the CDR3 is 15 residues. The CDR3 region is CASSGTSGSFGEQLF. In DNA, the CDR3 is TGTGCCAGCAGTGGCACTAGCGGGAGTTTCGGTGAGCAGCTCTTC.

This clonotype was counted a few times. CDR3 sequence: CSVVGGARGYTF. The CDR3 DNA sequence: TGCAGCGTTGTCGGGGGGGCGCGTGGCTACACCTTC. The chain combines TRBV29-1 with TRBJ1-2; possible D gene TRBD1, 6 bases. CDR1 is SQVTM and CDR2 is ANQGSEA in the germline V gene. This CDR3 is 12 amino acids long. V lost 4 bases, J lost 7 bases, and 13 bases lay in between.

This clonotype came up many times. CDR3 DNA sequence: TGTGCCAGCAGCCCTCGCCGGGGAGATACTCGCGAGCAGTACTTC. Translation gives CASSPRRGDTREQYF. The rearrangement uses TRBV4-2 and TRBJ2-7; tentative D call: TRBD2 (5 bases). Trimming shortened V by 4 bases and J by 6 bases, and 19 bases separated the two germline ends. CDR3 length: 15 amino acids. Germline V gene data show CDR1 as LGHNA and CDR2 as YNFKEQ.

This rearrangement joins TRBV18 to TRBJ2-3; 9 bases line up with TRBD2. J lost 0 bases, V lost 4 bases, and 2 bases had no gene match. Germline assignment: CDR1 KGHSH and CDR2 LQKENI. The CDR3 spans 15 residues. The CDR3 here is CASSRLAVSTDTQYF. For the CDR3, the DNA is TGTGCCAGCTCACGACTAGCGGTGAGCACAGATACGCAGTATTTT.

This clonotype occurred many times. The chain recombines TRBV20-1 with TRBJ2-1; D perhaps matches TRBD2 (6 bases). The length of the CDR3 is 15 residues. Germline V gives CDR1 DFQATT, CDR2 SNEGSKA (reference sequence). V was clipped by 3 bases and J by 0 bases, with 12 bases between them. The CDR3 is CSARWDLSSYNEQFF. DNA of the CDR3: TGCAGTGCTAGGTGGGACTTGAGCTCCTACAATGAGCAGTTCTTC.

This rearrangement joins TRBV19 to TRBJ2-7; no clear D gene. CDR1 and CDR2 from the germline V gene are LNHDA and SQIVND (reference sequence). Trimming took off 4 bases at V and 2 bases at J, with 9 bases between the two ends. This CDR3 has 13 amino acids. The DNA for the CDR3 is TGTGCCAGTAGTACCAGTGGCGCCTACGAGCAGTACTTC. It encodes CASSTSGAYEQYF.

This clonotype was observed at least ten times. The rearrangement joins TRBV7-8 to TRBJ2-2; 7 bases agree with TRBD1. V shed 5 bases and J 6 bases; nucleotides not matched to a gene: 9. The CDR3 covers 15 residues. CDR1 is SGHVS, CDR2 FQNEAQ, per germline. The CDR3 DNA reads as TGTGCCAGCAGCCCGGGACAGACTTACCCCGGGGAGCTGTTTTTT. Translating gives CASSPGQTYPGELFF.

The chain employs TRBV24-1 and TRBJ2-7, with 8 bases aligning to TRBD2. CDR1 is KGHDR, CDR2 SFDVKD, per germline. This CDR3 region has 15 residues. V dropped 3 bases and J dropped 2; count of bases not matched to a gene: 5. The CDR3 is CATSDPTSVTYEQYF. In DNA, the CDR3 is TGTGCCACCAGTGATCCGACTAGCGTAACCTACGAGCAGTACTTC.